Below are 15 T cell receptor beta chains sequenced from a single sample in a study of OX40 agonist ivuxolimab in advanced cancers. Sequenced by immunoSEQ multiplex PCR; TCRdb stores in-frame clones only, minus some. Among 80,000 to 90,000 clones listed, around four fifths were seen once. The sequences come from CD4+ or CD8+ T cells sorted from blood, collected in a trial of the OX40 agonist ivuxolimab. All receptors derive from an adult with an advanced solid tumor such as melanoma, head and neck, liver or kidney cancer.

This chain uses TRBV6-1 with TRBJ1-5, with D possibly being TRBD1 (5 bases). Germline V lookup: CDR1 MNHNS, CDR2 SASEGT. The CDR3 consists of 13 residues. With 2 bases removed from V and 6 bases from J, the gap between germline ends came to 8 bases. The CDR3 loop reads CASSERDPQPQHF. CDR3 in DNA: TGTGCCAGCAGTGAAAGGGACCCTCAGCCCCAGCATTTT.

The genes are TRBV2 and TRBJ2-3; 7 bases align to TRBD1. The CDR3 length is 14 residues. Germline loops: CDR1 SNHLY, CDR2 FYNNEI. The ends lost 5 bases at V and 1 base at J; junction bases unmatched: 3. The CDR3 is CASSNDRGTDTQYF. The CDR3 nucleotides read TGTGCCAGCAGTAACGACAGGGGCACAGATACGCAGTATTTT.

This rearrangement joins TRBV7-3 to TRBJ2-7, with TRBD2 as a possible D gene (6 bases). The CDR3 sequence is 18 residues long. Deletions cut 1 base from V and 2 bases from J, with 21 bases between. Per germline, CDR1 SGHTA and CDR2 FQGTGA. The CDR3 protein is CASSLRAGGVGLAYEQYF. DNA of the CDR3: TGTGCCAGCAGCTTAAGGGCTGGAGGGGTAGGATTGGCCTACGAGCAGTACTTC.

The genes are TRBV2 and TRBJ1-2, with D perhaps TRBD1 (5 bases). Germline V gene data show CDR1 as SNHLY and CDR2 as FYNNEI. Trimming shortened V by 6 bases and J by 7 bases, and 18 bases separated the two germline ends. The CDR3 extends over 14 amino acids. In DNA form, the CDR3 reads TGTGCCAGCAGGGTCGCGGGAGGACACCTTGGCTACACCTTC. Its translation: CASRVAGGHLGYTF.

The rearrangement joins TRBV4-3 to TRBJ2-1; D unclear. Germline values: CDR1 LGHNA, CDR2 YSLEER. Between the trimmed V and J ends, which lost 0 bases and 7 bases, there was a span of 4 bases. This CDR3 is 12 amino acids long. In DNA form, the CDR3 reads TGCGCCAGCAGCCAAGATAGGAATGAGCAGTTCTTC. This gives the protein CASSQDRNEQFF.

This clone appeared once. The rearrangement joins TRBV7-9 to TRBJ2-1, with TRBD2 matching over 7 bases. The V gene's germline CDR1 is SEHNR and CDR2 FQNEAQ (reference sequence). This CDR3 comprises 11 residues. In nucleotides, the CDR3 is TGTGCTGAGGCGGGGGACAATGAGCAGTTCTTC. This gives the protein CAEAGDNEQFF.

This chain uses TRBV11-2 with TRBJ2-7; 7 bases map to TRBD1. The length of the CDR3 is 14 residues. Unmatched junction bases numbered 5, after V lost 5 bases and J lost 1 base. Germline CDR1 and CDR2: SGHAT and FQNNGV. The CDR3 is CASSLYRGSYEQYF. CDR3 DNA: TGTGCCAGCAGCCTCTACAGGGGTTCCTACGAGCAGTACTTC.

The chain recombines TRBV4-3 with TRBJ2-7; 9 nucleotides line up with TRBD1. V dropped 0 bases and J dropped 5; count of bases not matched to a gene: 8. Per germline, CDR1 LGHNA and CDR2 YSLEER. This CDR3 is built from 16 residues. The CDR3 nucleotides are TGCGCCAGCAGCCAAGAGGGAGACAGGGGGTCCCACGAGCAGTACTTC. This gives the protein CASSQEGDRGSHEQYF.

There are a few counts of this clone. V is TRBV19 and J is TRBJ2-7; D is possibly TRBD1 (6 bases). V was trimmed by 5 bases and J by 2 bases, leaving 13 bases between them. The length of the CDR3 is 14 residues. Germline V gives CDR1 LNHDA, CDR2 SQIVND (reference sequence). CDR3 loop: CASSEETGPYEQYF. In DNA, the CDR3 is TGTGCCAGTAGTGAGGAGACAGGCCCCTACGAGCAGTACTTC. The whole variable domain, filled in from reference TRBV19 and TRBJ2-7, reads DGGITQSPKYLFRKEGQNVTLSCEQNLNHDAMYWYRQDPGQGLRLIYYSQIVNDFQKGDIAEGYSVSREKKESFPLTVTSAQKNPTAFYLCASSEETGPYEQYFGPGTRLTVT.

A few counts support this clone. The chain employs TRBV27 and TRBJ2-3; D possibly uses TRBD1 or TRBD2 (6 bases each). The CDR3 covers 16 residues. CDR1 MNHEY and CDR2 SMNVEV come from the germline V gene (reference sequence). Trimming left V 6 bases short and J 1 base short, with 17 bases between. The CDR3 loop reads CASSKGGGRGTDTQYF. CDR3 coding DNA: TGTGCCAGCAGCAAGGGTGGGGGGCGCGGCACAGATACGCAGTATTTT.

CDR3 nucleotides: TGCGCCAGCAGAAGAGGAAATAATTCACCCCTCCACTTT. Its translation: CASRRGNNSPLHF. This chain joins TRBV5-1 and TRBJ1-6; no clear D gene. The V and J ends lost 5 bases and 5 bases respectively, with 8 bases between them. Germline-derived CDR1 and CDR2 are SGHRS and YFSETQ. CDR3 length: 13 residues. Drawing the rest from reference TRBV5-1 and TRBJ1-6, the complete variable domain is KAGVTQTPRYLIKTRGQQVTLSCSPISGHRSVSWYQQTPGQGLQFLFEYFSETQRNKGNFPGRFSGRQFSNSRSEMNVSTLELGDSALYLCASRRGNNSPLHFGNGTRLTVT.

The chain couples TRBV2 to TRBJ2-3; D remains ambiguous. CDR1 SNHLY and CDR2 FYNNEI come from the germline V gene. This CDR3 comprises 12 residues. Trimming removed 2 bases from V and 3 bases from J, with 3 bases in between. The CDR3 region is CASSERTDTQYF. DNA of the CDR3: TGTGCCAGCAGTGAACGGACAGATACGCAGTATTTT.

This clone was counted between two and nine times. The gene calls are TRBV5-4 and TRBJ1-6; TRBD1 agrees at 10 bases. The CDR3 spans 17 residues. Germline trimming cut 3 bases from V and 5 bases from J; bases unmatched to any gene: 8. Per germline, CDR1 SGHNT and CDR2 YYREEE (reference sequence). Written as DNA, the CDR3 is TGTGCCAGCAGCTCCCGACAGGGGGCCATTAATAATTCACCCCTCCACTTT. As protein: CASSSRQGAINNSPLHF.

The J gene is TRBJ2-3, the V gene TRBV5-1; possibly TRBD1 or TRBD2 for D (5 bases each). Trimming stripped 2 bases from V and 1 base from J, with 17 bases between. Looked up from germline, CDR1 is SGHRS and CDR2 is YFSETQ. The CDR3 is 17 amino acids. As DNA, the CDR3 is TGCGCCAGCAGCTTACCTCGTCCCGGGACGGGCACAGATACGCAGTATTTT. Amino acids: CASSLPRPGTGTDTQYF.

The chain employs TRBV18 and TRBJ2-3, with D possibly TRBD2 on 6 matching bases. Germline V CDR1 and CDR2: KGHSH, LQKENI. The V gene lost 4 bases and the J gene lost 4 bases, with 15 bases spanning the gap. This CDR3 has 15 residues. For the CDR3, the DNA is TGTGCCAGCTCACTACAAGCGGGTTTCCCAGATACGCAGTATTTT. This gives the protein CASSLQAGFPDTQYF.